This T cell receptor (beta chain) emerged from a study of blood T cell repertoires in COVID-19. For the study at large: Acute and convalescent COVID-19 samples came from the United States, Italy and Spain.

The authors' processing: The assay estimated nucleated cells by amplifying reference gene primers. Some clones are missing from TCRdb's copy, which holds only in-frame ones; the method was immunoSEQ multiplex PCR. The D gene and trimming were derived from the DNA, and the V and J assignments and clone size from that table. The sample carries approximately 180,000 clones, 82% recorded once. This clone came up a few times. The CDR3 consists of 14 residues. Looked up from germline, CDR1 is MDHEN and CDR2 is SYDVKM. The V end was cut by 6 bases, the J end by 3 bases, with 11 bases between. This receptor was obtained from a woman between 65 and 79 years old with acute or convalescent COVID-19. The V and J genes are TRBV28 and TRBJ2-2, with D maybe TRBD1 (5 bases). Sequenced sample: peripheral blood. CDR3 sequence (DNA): TGTGCCAGCAGGAGACAGTCCCACACCGGGGAGCTGTTTTTT. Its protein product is CASRRQSHTGELFF.